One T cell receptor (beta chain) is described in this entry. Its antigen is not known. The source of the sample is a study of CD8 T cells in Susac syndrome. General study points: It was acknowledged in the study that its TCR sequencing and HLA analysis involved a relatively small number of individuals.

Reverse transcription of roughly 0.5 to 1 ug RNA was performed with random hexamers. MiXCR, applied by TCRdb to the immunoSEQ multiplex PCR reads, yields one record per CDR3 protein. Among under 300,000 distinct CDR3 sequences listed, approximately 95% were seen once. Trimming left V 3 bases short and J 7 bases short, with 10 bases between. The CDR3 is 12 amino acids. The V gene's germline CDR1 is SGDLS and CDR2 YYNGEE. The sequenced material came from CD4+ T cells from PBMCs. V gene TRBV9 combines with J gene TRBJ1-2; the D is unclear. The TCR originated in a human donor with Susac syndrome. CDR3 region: CASSEEVRGYTF. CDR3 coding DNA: TGTGCCAGCAGCGAGGAGGTGCGTGGCTACACCTTC.